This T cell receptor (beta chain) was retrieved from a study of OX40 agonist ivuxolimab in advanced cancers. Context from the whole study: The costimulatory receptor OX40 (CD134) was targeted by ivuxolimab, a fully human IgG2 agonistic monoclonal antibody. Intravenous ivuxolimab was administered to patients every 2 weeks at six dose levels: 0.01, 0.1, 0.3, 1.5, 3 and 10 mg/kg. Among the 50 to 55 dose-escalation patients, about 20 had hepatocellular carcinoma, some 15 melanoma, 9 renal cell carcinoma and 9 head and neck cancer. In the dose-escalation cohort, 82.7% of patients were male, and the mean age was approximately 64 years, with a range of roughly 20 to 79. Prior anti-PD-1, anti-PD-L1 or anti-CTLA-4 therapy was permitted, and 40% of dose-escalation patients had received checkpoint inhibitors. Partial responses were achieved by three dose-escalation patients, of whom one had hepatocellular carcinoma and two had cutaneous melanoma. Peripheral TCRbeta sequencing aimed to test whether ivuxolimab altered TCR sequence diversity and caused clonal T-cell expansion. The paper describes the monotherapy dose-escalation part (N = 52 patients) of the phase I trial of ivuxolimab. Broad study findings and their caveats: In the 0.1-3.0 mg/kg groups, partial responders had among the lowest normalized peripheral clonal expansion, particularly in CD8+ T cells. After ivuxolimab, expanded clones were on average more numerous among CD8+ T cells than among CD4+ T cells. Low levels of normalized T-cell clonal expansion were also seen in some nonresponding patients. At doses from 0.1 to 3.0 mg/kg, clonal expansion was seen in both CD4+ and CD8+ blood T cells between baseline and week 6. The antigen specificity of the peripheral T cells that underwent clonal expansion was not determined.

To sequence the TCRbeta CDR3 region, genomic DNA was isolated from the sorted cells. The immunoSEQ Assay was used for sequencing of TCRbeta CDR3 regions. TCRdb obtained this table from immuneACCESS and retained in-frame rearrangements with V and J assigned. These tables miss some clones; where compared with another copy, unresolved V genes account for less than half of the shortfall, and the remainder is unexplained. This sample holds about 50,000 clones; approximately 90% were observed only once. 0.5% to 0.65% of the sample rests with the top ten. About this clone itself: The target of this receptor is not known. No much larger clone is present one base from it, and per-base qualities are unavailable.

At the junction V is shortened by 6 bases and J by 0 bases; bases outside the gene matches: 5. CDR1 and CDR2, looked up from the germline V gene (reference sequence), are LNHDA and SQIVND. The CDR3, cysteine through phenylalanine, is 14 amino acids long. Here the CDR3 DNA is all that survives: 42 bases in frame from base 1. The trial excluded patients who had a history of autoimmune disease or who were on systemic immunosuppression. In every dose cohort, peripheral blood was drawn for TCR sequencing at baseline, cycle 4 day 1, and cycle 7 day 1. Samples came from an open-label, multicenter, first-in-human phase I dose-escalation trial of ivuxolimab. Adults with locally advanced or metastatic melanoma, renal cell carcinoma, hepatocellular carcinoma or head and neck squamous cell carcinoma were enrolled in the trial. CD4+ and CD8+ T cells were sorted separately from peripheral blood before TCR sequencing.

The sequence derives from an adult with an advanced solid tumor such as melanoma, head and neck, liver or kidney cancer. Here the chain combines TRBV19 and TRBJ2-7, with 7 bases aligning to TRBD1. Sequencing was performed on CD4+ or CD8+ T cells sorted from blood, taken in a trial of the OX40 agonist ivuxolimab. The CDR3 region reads CASRGTVSSYEQYF. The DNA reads TGTGCCAGTAGGGGGACAGTCTCCTCCTACGAGCAGTACTTC. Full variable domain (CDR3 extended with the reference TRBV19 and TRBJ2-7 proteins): DGGITQSPKYLFRKEGQNVTLSCEQNLNHDAMYWYRQDPGQGLRLIYYSQIVNDFQKGDIAEGYSVSREKKESFPLTVTSAQKNPTAFYLCASRGTVSSYEQYFGPGTRLTVT.